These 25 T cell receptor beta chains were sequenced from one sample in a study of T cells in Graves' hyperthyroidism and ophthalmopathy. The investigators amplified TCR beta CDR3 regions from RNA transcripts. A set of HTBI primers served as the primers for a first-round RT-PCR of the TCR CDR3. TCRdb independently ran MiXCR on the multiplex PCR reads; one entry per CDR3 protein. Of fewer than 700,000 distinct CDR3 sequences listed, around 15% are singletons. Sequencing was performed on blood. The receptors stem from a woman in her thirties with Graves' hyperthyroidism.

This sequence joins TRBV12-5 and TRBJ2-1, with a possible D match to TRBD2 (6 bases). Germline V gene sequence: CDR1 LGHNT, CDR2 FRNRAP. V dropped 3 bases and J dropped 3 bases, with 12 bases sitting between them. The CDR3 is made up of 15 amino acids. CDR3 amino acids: CASGLIISGYNEQFF. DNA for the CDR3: TGTGCTAGTGGTTTAATTATTAGCGGCTACAATGAGCAGTTCTTC.

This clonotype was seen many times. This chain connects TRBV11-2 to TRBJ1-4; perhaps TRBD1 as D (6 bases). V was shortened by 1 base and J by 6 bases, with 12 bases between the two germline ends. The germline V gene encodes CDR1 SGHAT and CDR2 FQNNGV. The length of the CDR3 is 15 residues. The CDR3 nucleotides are TGTGCCAGCAGCTTAGGCGGGGGGCTTGATGAAAAACTGTTTTTT. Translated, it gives CASSLGGGLDEKLFF.

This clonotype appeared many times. CDR3 sequence: CSASGSMNTEAFF. The DNA of the CDR3 is TGCAGTGCTAGCGGCAGCATGAACACTGAAGCTTTCTTT. V gene TRBV20-1 combines with J gene TRBJ1-1, with D uncertain. CDR1 is DFQATT, CDR2 SNEGSKA, per germline (reference sequence). The ends were cut back, 3 bases at V and 0 bases at J, with 8 bases in the middle. The length of the CDR3 is 13 residues.

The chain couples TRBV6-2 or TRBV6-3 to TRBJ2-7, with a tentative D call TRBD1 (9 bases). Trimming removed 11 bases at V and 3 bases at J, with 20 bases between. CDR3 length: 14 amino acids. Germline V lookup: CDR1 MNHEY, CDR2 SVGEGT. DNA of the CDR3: TGTGCCGCCGGGTTAGCGGGACAGGGCTACGAGCAGTACTTC. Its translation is CAAGLAGQGYEQYF.

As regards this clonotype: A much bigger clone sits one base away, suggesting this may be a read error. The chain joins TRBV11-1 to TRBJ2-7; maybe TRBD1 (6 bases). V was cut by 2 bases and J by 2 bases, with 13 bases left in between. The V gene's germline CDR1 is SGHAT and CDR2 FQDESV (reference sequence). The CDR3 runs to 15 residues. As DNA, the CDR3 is TGTGCCAGCAGCTTAAGTACAGGGTCCGCCTACGAGCAGTACTTC. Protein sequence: CASSLSTGSAYEQYF.

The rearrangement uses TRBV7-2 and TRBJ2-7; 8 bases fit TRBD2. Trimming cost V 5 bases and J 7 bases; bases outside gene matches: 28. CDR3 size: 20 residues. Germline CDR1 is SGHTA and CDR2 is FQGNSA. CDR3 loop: CASSLNLLGLGVRTVVEQYF. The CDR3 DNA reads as TGTGCCAGCAGCCTTAATCTTCTGGGACTAGGAGTTCGTACCGTCGTGGAGCAGTACTTC.

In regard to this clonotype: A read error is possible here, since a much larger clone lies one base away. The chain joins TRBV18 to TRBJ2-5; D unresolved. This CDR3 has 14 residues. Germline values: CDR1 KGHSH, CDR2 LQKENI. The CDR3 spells CARSPGTYQETQYF. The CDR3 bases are TGTGCCAGGTCACCAGGCACCTACCAAGAGACCCAGTACTTC.

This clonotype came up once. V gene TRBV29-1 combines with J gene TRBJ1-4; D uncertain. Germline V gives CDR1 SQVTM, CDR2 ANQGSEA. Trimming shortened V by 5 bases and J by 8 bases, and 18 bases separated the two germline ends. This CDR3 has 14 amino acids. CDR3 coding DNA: TGCAGCGTTCTAAAGACATCTAACGCCGAAAAACTGTTTTTT. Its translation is CSVLKTSNAEKLFF.

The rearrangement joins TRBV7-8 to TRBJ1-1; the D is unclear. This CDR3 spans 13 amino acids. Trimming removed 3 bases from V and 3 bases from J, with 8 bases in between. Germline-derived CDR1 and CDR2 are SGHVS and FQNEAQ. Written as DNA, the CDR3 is TGTGCCAGCAGCTTGAATAGCCACACTGAAGCTTTCTTT. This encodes CASSLNSHTEAFF. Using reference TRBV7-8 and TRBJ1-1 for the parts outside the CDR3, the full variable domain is GAGVSQSPRYKVAKRGQDVALRCDPISGHVSLFWYQQALGQGPEFLTYFQNEAQLDKSGLPSDRFFAERPEGSVSTLKIQRTQQEDSAVYLCASSLNSHTEAFFGQGTRLTVV.

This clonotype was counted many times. Here the CDR3 DNA reads TGTGCCAGCAGTGTTTTTAGCGGAAACCAAGAGACCCAGTACTTC. It encodes CASSVFSGNQETQYF. This chain links TRBV2 with TRBJ2-5, with a possible D match to TRBD2 (6 bases). The CDR3 contains 15 residues. Germline V gene data show CDR1 as SNHLY and CDR2 as FYNNEI. The V end lost 4 bases, the J end lost 0 bases, and 12 bases lay between the germline ends.

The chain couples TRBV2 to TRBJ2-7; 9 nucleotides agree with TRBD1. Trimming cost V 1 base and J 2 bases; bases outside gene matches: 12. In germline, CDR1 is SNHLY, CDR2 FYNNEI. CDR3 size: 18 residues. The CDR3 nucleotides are TGTGCCAGCAGTGAAGTCTGGAGGGGGGACAGGGAAACCTACGAGCAGTACTTC. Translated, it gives CASSEVWRGDRETYEQYF. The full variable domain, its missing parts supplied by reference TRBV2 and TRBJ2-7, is EPEVTQTPSHQVTQMGQEVILRCVPISNHLYFYWYRQILGQKVEFLVSFYNNEISEKSEIFDDQFSVERPDGSNFTLKIRSTKLEDSAMYFCASSEVWRGDRETYEQYFGPGTRLTVT.

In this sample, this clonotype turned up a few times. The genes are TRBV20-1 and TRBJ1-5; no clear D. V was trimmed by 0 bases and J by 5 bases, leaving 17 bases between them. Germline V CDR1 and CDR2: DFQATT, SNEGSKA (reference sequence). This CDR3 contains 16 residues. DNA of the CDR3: TGCAGTGCTAGAGATCCCACGACATCGAGGGATCAGCCCCAGCATTTT. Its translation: CSARDPTTSRDQPQHF.

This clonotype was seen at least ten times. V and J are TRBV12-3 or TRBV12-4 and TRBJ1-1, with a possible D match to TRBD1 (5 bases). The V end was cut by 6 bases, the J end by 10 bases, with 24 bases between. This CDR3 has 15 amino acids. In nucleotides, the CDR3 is TGTGCCAGCAGCCGACCCGGGGGGAGGGTCGGTTCAGCTTTCTTT. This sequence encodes CASSRPGGRVGSAFF.

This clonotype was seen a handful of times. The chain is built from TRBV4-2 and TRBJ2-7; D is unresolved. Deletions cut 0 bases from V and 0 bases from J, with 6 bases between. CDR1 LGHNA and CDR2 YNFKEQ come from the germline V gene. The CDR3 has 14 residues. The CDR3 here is CASSQEQSSYEQYF. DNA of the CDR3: TGTGCCAGCAGCCAAGAACAGAGCTCCTACGAGCAGTACTTC.

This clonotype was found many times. CDR3 residues: CASSLEVMKTQYF. CDR3 nucleotide sequence: TGTGCCAGCAGTTTAGAAGTAATGAAGACCCAGTACTTC. This sequence joins TRBV28 and TRBJ2-5; D ambiguous. Trimming cost V 2 bases and J 6 bases, with 10 bases left between them. The length of the CDR3 is 13 residues. CDR1 and CDR2 from the germline V gene are MDHEN and SYDVKM.

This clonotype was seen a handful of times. For the CDR3, the DNA is TGTGCCAGTAGTATTTGGGGCAACAGGTTTTCTGCGGTGAACACCATATATTTT. Protein: CASSIWGNRFSAVNTIYF. This chain connects TRBV19 to TRBJ1-3; tentative D call: TRBD1 (5 bases). Germline loops: CDR1 LNHDA, CDR2 SQIVND (reference sequence). The CDR3 extends over 18 amino acids. V gave up 3 bases and J gave up 7 bases, with 25 bases separating them. Full variable domain (outside the CDR3, taken from reference TRBV19 and TRBJ1-3): DGGITQSPKYLFRKEGQNVTLSCEQNLNHDAMYWYRQDPGQGLRLIYYSQIVNDFQKGDIAEGYSVSREKKESFPLTVTSAQKNPTAFYLCASSIWGNRFSAVNTIYFGEGSWLTVV.

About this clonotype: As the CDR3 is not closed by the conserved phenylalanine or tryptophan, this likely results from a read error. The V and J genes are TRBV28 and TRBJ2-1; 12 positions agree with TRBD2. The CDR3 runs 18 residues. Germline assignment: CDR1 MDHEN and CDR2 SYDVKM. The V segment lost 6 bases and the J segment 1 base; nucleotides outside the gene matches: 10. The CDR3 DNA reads TGTGCCAGCAGCCGGGTGCGAGGACTAGCGGGGTCCTACAATGAGCAGTTCCTC. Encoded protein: CASSRVRGLAGSYNEQFL.

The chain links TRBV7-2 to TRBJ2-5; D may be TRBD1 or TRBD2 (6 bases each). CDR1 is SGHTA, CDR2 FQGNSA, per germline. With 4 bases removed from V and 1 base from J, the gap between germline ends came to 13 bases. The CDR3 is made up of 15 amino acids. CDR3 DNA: TGTGCCAGCAGCTCCGGGGGCGGGGTCCAAGAGACCCAGTACTTC. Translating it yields CASSSGGGVQETQYF.

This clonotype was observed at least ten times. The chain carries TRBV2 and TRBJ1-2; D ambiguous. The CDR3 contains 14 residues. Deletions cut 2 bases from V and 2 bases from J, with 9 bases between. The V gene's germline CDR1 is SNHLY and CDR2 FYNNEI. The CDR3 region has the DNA TGTGCCAGCAGTGAATCTCCGGGGAACTATGGCTACACCTTC. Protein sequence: CASSESPGNYGYTF.

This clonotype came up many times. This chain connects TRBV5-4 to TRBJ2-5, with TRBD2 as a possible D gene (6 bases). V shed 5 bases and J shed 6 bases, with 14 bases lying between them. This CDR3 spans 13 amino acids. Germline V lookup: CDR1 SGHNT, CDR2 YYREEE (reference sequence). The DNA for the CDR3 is TGTGCCAGCAGTCAAAGGGGAGGCAAGACCCAGTACTTC. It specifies CASSQRGGKTQYF.

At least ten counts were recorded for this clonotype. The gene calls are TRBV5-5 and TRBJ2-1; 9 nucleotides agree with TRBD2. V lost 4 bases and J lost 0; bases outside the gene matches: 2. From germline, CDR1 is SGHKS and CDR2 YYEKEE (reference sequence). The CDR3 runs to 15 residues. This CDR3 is CASSIAGASYNEQFF. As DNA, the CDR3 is TGTGCCAGCAGCATAGCGGGAGCCTCCTACAATGAGCAGTTCTTC.

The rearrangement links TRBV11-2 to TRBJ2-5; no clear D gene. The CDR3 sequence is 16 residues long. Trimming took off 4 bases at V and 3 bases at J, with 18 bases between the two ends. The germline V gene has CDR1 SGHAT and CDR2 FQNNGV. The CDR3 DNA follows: TGTGCCAGCAGCTGGGGTAACGGATTATGGAAAGAGACCCAGTACTTC. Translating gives CASSWGNGLWKETQYF.

The DNA for the CDR3 is TGTGCCAGCAGCTCGGAAGGGAATTCACCCCTCCACTTT. Residues: CASSSEGNSPLHF. The rearrangement joins TRBV7-9 to TRBJ1-6; D gene unclear. Germline loops: CDR1 SEHNR, CDR2 FQNEAQ (reference sequence). The CDR3 has 13 residues. The ends were cut back, 4 bases at V and 7 bases at J, with 8 bases in the middle. The whole variable domain, remainder taken from reference TRBV7-9 and TRBJ1-6, is DTGVSQNPRHKITKRGQNVTFRCDPISEHNRLYWYRQTLGQGPEFLTYFQNEAQLEKSRLLSDRFSAERPKGSFSTLEIQRTEQGDSAMYLCASSSEGNSPLHFGNGTRLTVT.

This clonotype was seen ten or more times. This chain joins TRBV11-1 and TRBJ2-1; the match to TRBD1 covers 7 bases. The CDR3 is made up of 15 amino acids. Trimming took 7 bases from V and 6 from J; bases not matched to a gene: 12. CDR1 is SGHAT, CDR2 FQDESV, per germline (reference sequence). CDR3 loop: CASTHRGTVGNEQFF. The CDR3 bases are TGTGCCAGCACCCACAGGGGAACGGTTGGCAATGAGCAGTTCTTC.

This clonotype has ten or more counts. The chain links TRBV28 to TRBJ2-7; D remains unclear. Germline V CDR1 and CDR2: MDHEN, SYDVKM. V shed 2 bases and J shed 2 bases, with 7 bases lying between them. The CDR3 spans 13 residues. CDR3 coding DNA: TGTGCCAGCAGTTTAAGGGTTGCCTACGAGCAGTACTTC. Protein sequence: CASSLRVAYEQYF. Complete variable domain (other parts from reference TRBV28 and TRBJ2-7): DVKVTQSSRYLVKRTGEKVFLECVQDMDHENMFWYRQDPGLGLRLIYFSYDVKMKEKGDIPEGYSVSREKKERFSLILESASTNQTSMYLCASSLRVAYEQYFGPGTRLTVT.